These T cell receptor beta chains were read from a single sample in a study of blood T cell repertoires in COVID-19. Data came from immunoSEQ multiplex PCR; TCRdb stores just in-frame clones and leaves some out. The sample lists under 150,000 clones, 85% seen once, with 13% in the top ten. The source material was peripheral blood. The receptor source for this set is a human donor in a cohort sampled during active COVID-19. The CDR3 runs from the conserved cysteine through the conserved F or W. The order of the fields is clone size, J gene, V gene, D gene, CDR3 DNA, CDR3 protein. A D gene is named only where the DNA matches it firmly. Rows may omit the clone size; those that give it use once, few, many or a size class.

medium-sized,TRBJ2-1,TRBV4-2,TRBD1,TGTGCCAGCAGCCAAGAGGACAGGGCCCCCTACAATGAGCAGTTCTTC,CASSQEDRAPYNEQFF
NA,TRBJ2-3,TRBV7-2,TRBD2,TGTGCCAGCAGCTTAGATAGCGGGGTCACAGATACGCAGTATTTT,CASSLDSGVTDTQYF
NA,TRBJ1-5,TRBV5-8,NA,TGTGCCAGCAGCTTGTTGGAGATTTTCCAGCCCCAGCATTTT,CASSLLEIFQPQHF
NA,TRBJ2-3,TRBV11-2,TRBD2,TGTGCCAGCAGCCGCATGCTAGCGGGGGGGCCTTCTAGCACAGATACGCAGTATTTT,CASSRMLAGGPSSTDTQYF
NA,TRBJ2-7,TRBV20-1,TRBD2,TGCAGTGCTAGTTTTCCGGGGGGCGAGCAGTACTTC,CSASFPGGEQYF
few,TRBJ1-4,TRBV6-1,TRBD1,TGTGCCAGCAGTGCCTCCGGACAGGCCCGTAGTGAAAAACTGTTTTTT,CASSASGQARSEKLFF
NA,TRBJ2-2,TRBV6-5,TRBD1,TGTGCCAGCAGACAGGGGACGGCGAACACCGGGGAGCTGTTTTTT,CASRQGTANTGELFF
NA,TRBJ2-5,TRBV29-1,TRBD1,TGCAGCGTTGATCCCGGGACAGCAGAGACCCAGTACTTC,CSVDPGTAETQYF
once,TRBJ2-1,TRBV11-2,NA,TGTGCCAGCAGCTCGCTAGCGCAGCAGTTCTTC,CASSSLAQQFF
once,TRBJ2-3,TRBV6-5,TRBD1,TGTGCCAGCAGTTACACGGACAGGGGGACAGATACGCAGTATTTT,CASSYTDRGTDTQYF
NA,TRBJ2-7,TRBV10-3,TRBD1,TGTGCCATTCGGGACAGGGAGGGGGCCTACGAGCAGTACTTC,CAIRDREGAYEQYF
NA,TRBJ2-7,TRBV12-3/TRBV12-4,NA,TGTGCCAGCAGCAGGGGCCAGGGCTACGAGCAGTACTTC,CASSRGQGYEQYF
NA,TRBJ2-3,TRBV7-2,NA,TGTGCCAGCAGCCCCTCCAGGGGCCTCGGAACGCAGTATTTT,CASSPSRGLGTQYF
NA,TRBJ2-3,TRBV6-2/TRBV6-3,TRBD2,TGTGCCAGCAGTGTCGGACTAGCGGGGGGCACAGATACGCAGTATTTT,CASSVGLAGGTDTQYF